These 28 T cell receptor beta chains were sequenced from one sample in a study of T-cell reconstitution after alpha-beta-depleted transplantation in children. Molecular barcoding with unique molecular identifiers was used for the TCRbeta library. TCRdb fed the PCR reads into MiXCR, producing one record per CDR3 protein. This sample carries approximately 800,000 distinct CDR3 sequences, 16% of them seen once, and the ten largest clones take roughly 5%. The sequencing used PBMCs, mostly from graft donor cells, collected 360 days after TCRalphabeta/CD19-depleted stem cell transplant. The receptors derive from a male patient between 10 and 17 years old who had a stem cell transplant for acute lymphoblastic leukemia, so the T cells may come from the graft donor.

This clonotype was observed many times. The chain employs TRBV10-3 and TRBJ2-5; D is possibly TRBD2 (5 bases). V was clipped by 6 bases and J by 5 bases, with 22 bases between them. CDR3 length equals 16 residues. The germline V gene encodes CDR1 ENHRY and CDR2 SYGVKD. CDR3: CAISQEGRIGFETQYF. As DNA, the CDR3 is TGTGCCATCAGCCAAGAGGGAAGGATAGGGTTCGAGACCCAGTACTTC.

This clonotype was seen more than once but under ten times. The CDR3 DNA follows: TGTGCCAGCAGCTTAGGGGTACTAGCGGGAGGCGATTTTCAGTCCTACAATGAGCAGTTCTTC. Protein: CASSLGVLAGGDFQSYNEQFF. The genes are TRBV11-3 and TRBJ2-1; TRBD2 agrees at 12 bases. The ends lost 1 base at V and 1 base at J; junction bases unmatched: 14. There are 21 residues in the CDR3. The germline gives CDR1 SGHNT, CDR2 YENEEA.

The chain employs TRBV7-9 and TRBJ1-1; TRBD1 agrees at 7 bases. The CDR3 runs to 15 residues. V lost 4 bases and J lost 4; bases outside the gene matches: 9. Looked up from germline, CDR1 is SEHNR and CDR2 is FQNEAQ (reference sequence). This chain's CDR3 is CASSSMTGFGTEAFF. The CDR3 DNA follows: TGTGCCAGCAGCTCTATGACAGGGTTCGGCACTGAAGCTTTCTTT.

This clonotype was observed a handful of times. The rearrangement joins TRBV29-1 to TRBJ2-7, with D possibly being TRBD1 (6 bases). Germline CDR1 and CDR2: SQVTM and ANQGSEA. The V and J ends lost 4 bases and 5 bases respectively, with 12 bases between them. The CDR3 spans 12 residues. The CDR3 region is CSVVYAGDEQYF. CDR3 nucleotides: TGCAGCGTTGTATATGCAGGGGACGAGCAGTACTTC.

This clonotype was seen repeatedly, ten times or more. This chain links TRBV29-1 with TRBJ1-1; D unclear. Germline values: CDR1 SQVTM, CDR2 ANQGSEA. V lost 0 bases, J lost 1 base, and 9 bases lay in between. The CDR3 has 14 residues. The CDR3 DNA reads as TGCAGCGTTGAAGATACGGGCAGGAACACTGAAGCTTTCTTT. It translates to CSVEDTGRNTEAFF.

This clonotype has a handful of counts. The chain uses TRBV5-1 and TRBJ2-7; a weak D match, TRBD2 (5 bases). Germline lookup yields CDR1 SGHRS and CDR2 YFSETQ. Trimming removed 0 bases at V and 6 bases at J, with 7 bases between. This CDR3 is built from 12 residues. The DNA for the CDR3 is TGCGCCAGCAGCTTGGACGGGGTCGAGCAGTACTTC. This translates into CASSLDGVEQYF.

Only a few counts were recorded for this clonotype. The chain is built from TRBV5-6 and TRBJ2-1, with TRBD2 matching over 9 bases. Germline values: CDR1 SGHDT, CDR2 YYEEEE. Trimming cost V 3 bases and J 3 bases; bases outside gene matches: 10. This CDR3 spans 17 amino acids. CDR3 region: CASSSGHSGSYYNEQFF. The CDR3 bases are TGTGCCAGCAGCTCGGGCCATAGCGGGAGCTACTACAATGAGCAGTTCTTC.

The CDR3 nucleotides are TGCGCCAGCAGCAACCCACAAGGAACAACCTACGAGCAGTACTTC. It yields the protein CASSNPQGTTYEQYF. V usage is TRBV4-1 and J usage is TRBJ2-7; D remains ambiguous. This CDR3 has 15 residues. V shed 5 bases and J shed 2 bases, with 16 bases lying between them. Germline V gene sequence: CDR1 MGHRA, CDR2 YSYEKL.

The chain has TRBV5-1 and TRBJ2-7; 8 bases align to TRBD1. V was pared by 3 bases and J by 1 base, with 6 bases of the junction left unmatched. The CDR3 is 15 amino acids. Germline-derived CDR1 and CDR2 are SGHRS and YFSETQ. CDR3 sequence: CASSYWTGKSYEQYF. For the CDR3, the DNA is TGCGCCAGCAGCTACTGGACAGGGAAGTCCTACGAGCAGTACTTC.

This clonotype was observed a handful of times. This chain joins TRBV27 and TRBJ2-7, with 7 bases fitting TRBD2. CDR3 length: 15 amino acids. Germline V gene data show CDR1 as MNHEY and CDR2 as SMNVEV (reference sequence). The junction had 7 bases not matched to a gene; V was cut back by 2 bases and J by 3 bases. CDR3 nucleotides: TGTGCCAGCAGTTTAAGTGGGACTACATTCTACGAGCAGTACTTC. Translation: CASSLSGTTFYEQYF.

The genes are TRBV13 and TRBJ1-1, with D unresolved. The ends were cut back, 4 bases at V and 5 bases at J, with 23 bases in the middle. The CDR3 is 17 amino acids. Germline V gives CDR1 PRHDT, CDR2 FYEKMQ (reference sequence). The CDR3 reads CASSSEDWPFQRTEAFF. As DNA, the CDR3 is TGTGCCAGCAGCTCCGAGGACTGGCCCTTTCAGCGGACTGAAGCTTTCTTT. Together with reference TRBV13 and TRBJ1-1, the CDR3 gives the full variable domain: AAGVIQSPRHLIKEKRETATLKCYPIPRHDTVYWYQQGPGQDPQFLISFYEKMQSDKGSIPDRFSAQQFSDYHSELNMSSLELGDSALYFCASSSEDWPFQRTEAFFGQGTRLTVV.

The rearrangement uses TRBV5-1 and TRBJ2-3; TRBD2 matches 8 bases. There are 15 residues in the CDR3. Germline V gene lookup returns CDR1 SGHRS and CDR2 YFSETQ. Germline trimming cut 0 bases from V and 6 bases from J; bases unmatched to any gene: 6. For the CDR3, the DNA is TGCGCCAGCAGCTTGGCCATGGCTAGCGGGGATACGCAGTATTTT. Translating gives CASSLAMASGDTQYF.

The genes are TRBV7-9 and TRBJ1-2, with TRBD1 as a possible D gene (6 bases). Per the germline V gene, CDR1 is SEHNR and CDR2 is FQNEAQ (reference sequence). V was clipped by 2 bases and J by 2 bases, with 15 bases between them. This CDR3 contains 16 residues. CDR3 sequence: CASSLRGGDENYGYTF. The DNA for the CDR3 is TGTGCCAGCAGCTTACGCGGGGGCGATGAGAACTATGGCTACACCTTC.

V and J are TRBV29-1 and TRBJ2-1; D is ambiguous. The CDR3 length is 12 residues. The V and J ends lost 3 bases and 4 bases respectively, with 7 bases between them. CDR1 and CDR2 (germline): SQVTM, ANQGSEA. CDR3 DNA: TGCAGCGTTGAGGAACGGTACAATGAGCAGTTCTTC. Its translation: CSVEERYNEQFF.

This clonotype has a handful of counts. The chain combines TRBV6-1 with TRBJ2-7; D not certain. The CDR3 has 13 amino acids. Germline assignment: CDR1 MNHNS and CDR2 SASEGT. Deletions cut 2 bases from V and 6 bases from J, with 11 bases between. The CDR3: CASSEIRSGEQYF. Written as DNA, the CDR3 is TGTGCCAGCAGTGAAATTCGATCGGGCGAGCAGTACTTC.

The chain recombines TRBV20-1 with TRBJ1-5, with a weak D call TRBD1 (6 bases). V was clipped by 3 bases and J by 4 bases, with 10 bases between them. The CDR3 loop spans 13 amino acids. Germline V gene lookup returns CDR1 DFQATT and CDR2 SNEGSKA (reference sequence). The CDR3 DNA follows: TGCAGTGCTAGTGGGGACATAAATCAGCCCCAGCATTTT. Its translation: CSASGDINQPQHF.

The rearrangement uses TRBV9 and TRBJ2-7; TRBD1 might be the D (6 bases). The CDR3 totals 15 residues. Germline CDR1 reads SGDLS; CDR2 reads YYNGEE. Between the trimmed V and J ends, which lost 2 bases and 2 bases, there was a span of 14 bases. As DNA, the CDR3 is TGTGCCAGCAGCGTCTATCGGCAGGGGCCCTACGAGCAGTACTTC. It specifies CASSVYRQGPYEQYF. Full variable domain (remainder filled in from reference TRBV9 and TRBJ2-7): DSGVTQTPKHLITATGQRVTLRCSPRSGDLSVYWYQQSLDQGLQFLIQYYNGEERAKGNILERFSAQQFPDLHSELNLSSLELGDSALYFCASSVYRQGPYEQYFGPGTRLTVT.

The rearrangement joins TRBV28 to TRBJ1-1; D possibly corresponds to TRBD1 (5 bases). CDR1 MDHEN and CDR2 SYDVKM come from the germline V gene. CDR3 length equals 14 residues. V shed 5 bases and J shed 1 base, with 11 bases lying between them. The CDR3: CASSPGGWNTEAFF. CDR3 nucleotides: TGTGCCAGCAGTCCCGGGGGTTGGAACACTGAAGCTTTCTTT.

The chain combines TRBV3-1 with TRBJ2-7, with D maybe TRBD1 (6 bases). From germline, CDR1 is LGHDT and CDR2 YNNKEL (reference sequence). The ends were cut back, 4 bases at V and 0 bases at J, with 13 bases in the middle. CDR3 length: 15 amino acids. CDR3 sequence (DNA): TGTGCCAGCAGCCGAAACGGACAGCCCTCCTACGAGCAGTACTTC. Protein: CASSRNGQPSYEQYF.

The CDR3 DNA sequence: TGTGCCAGCAGTACCTACAGGGGAGGGACTGAAGCTTTCTTT. It is translated as CASSTYRGGTEAFF. V gene TRBV27 combines with J gene TRBJ1-1, with 7 nucleotides matching TRBD1. This CDR3 has 14 residues. Germline loops: CDR1 MNHEY, CDR2 SMNVEV (reference sequence). J was trimmed by 5 bases and V by 5 bases; bases with no gene match: 8.

The rearrangement joins TRBV5-1 to TRBJ2-3; D possibly corresponds to TRBD1 (6 bases). Germline V gene lookup returns CDR1 SGHRS and CDR2 YFSETQ. The CDR3 extends over 16 amino acids. Trimming removed 1 base at V and 4 bases at J, with 16 bases between. The CDR3 sequence is CASSLKPGELADTQYF. The CDR3 DNA follows: TGCGCCAGCAGCTTGAAGCCAGGGGAGTTGGCAGATACGCAGTATTTT.

This clonotype was seen repeatedly, ten times or more. CDR3: CSVWDYYEQYF. The CDR3 DNA is TGCAGCGTTTGGGACTACTACGAGCAGTACTTC. V is TRBV29-1 and J is TRBJ2-7, with TRBD2 identical over 7 bases. The CDR3 has 11 residues. The germline V gene has CDR1 SQVTM and CDR2 ANQGSEA. J lost 3 bases, V lost 5 bases, and 1 base had no gene match.

In this sample, this clonotype turned up a few times. The chain links TRBV20-1 to TRBJ2-7; D is ambiguous. Germline lookup yields CDR1 DFQATT and CDR2 SNEGSKA (reference sequence). V was clipped by 8 bases and J by 6 bases, with 14 bases between them. The CDR3 consists of 11 residues. The CDR3 bases are TGCAGTCCTACAAGTTTCGCCGAGCAGTACTTC. Protein: CSPTSFAEQYF.

To note about this clonotype: At one of its ends the junction is not consistent with the germline gene, which may arise from a read error. The chain employs TRBV29-1 and TRBJ2-2, with TRBD2 matching over 7 bases. This CDR3 has 18 amino acids. Germline V CDR1 and CDR2: SQVTM, ANQGSEA. CDR3 bases: TGCAGCGTTTTTTGGCCAGGGAGGGTAAGCGCGAACACCGGTGAGCTGTTTTTT. This translates into CSVFWPGRVSANTGELFF.

This clonotype was observed a few times. The rearrangement links TRBV5-1 to TRBJ2-5; TRBD1 aligns across 10 bases. V was clipped by 0 bases and J by 5 bases; unmatched bases: 4. This CDR3 region has 15 residues. CDR1 SGHRS and CDR2 YFSETQ come from the germline V gene. CDR3 sequence reads: CASSLVGTGVETQYF. The DNA for the CDR3 is TGCGCCAGCAGCTTGGTGGGGACAGGGGTGGAGACCCAGTACTTC.

V gene TRBV7-8 combines with J gene TRBJ2-2; 15 positions match TRBD2. The germline V gene encodes CDR1 SGHVS and CDR2 FQNEAQ. This CDR3 contains 20 residues. V was clipped by 5 bases and J by 6 bases; unmatched bases: 16. The chain's CDR3 is CASSPTSPGTSGRMAGELFF. In DNA form, the CDR3 reads TGTGCCAGCAGCCCGACCTCCCCCGGGACTAGCGGGAGGATGGCCGGGGAGCTGTTTTTT.

A few counts support this clonotype. This chain links TRBV6-1 with TRBJ2-1; TRBD2 aligns across 7 bases. Germline values: CDR1 MNHNS, CDR2 SASEGT. V shed 4 bases and J 2 bases; nucleotides not matched to a gene: 5. The CDR3 is 15 residues long. CDR3 loop: CASSALAVAYNEQFF. The CDR3 nucleotides are TGTGCCAGCAGTGCCCTAGCGGTCGCCTACAATGAGCAGTTCTTC.

At least ten counts were recorded for this clonotype. The chain recombines TRBV15 with TRBJ2-1; TRBD2 agrees at 7 bases. Germline V CDR1 and CDR2: LNHNV, YYDKDF (reference sequence). Trimming took 0 bases from V and 6 from J; bases not matched to a gene: 11. The CDR3 has 17 amino acids. Written as DNA, the CDR3 is TGTGCCACCAGCAGAGAGGGCAGACTAGCCTCCCTCAATGAGCAGTTCTTC. Its protein is CATSREGRLASLNEQFF.